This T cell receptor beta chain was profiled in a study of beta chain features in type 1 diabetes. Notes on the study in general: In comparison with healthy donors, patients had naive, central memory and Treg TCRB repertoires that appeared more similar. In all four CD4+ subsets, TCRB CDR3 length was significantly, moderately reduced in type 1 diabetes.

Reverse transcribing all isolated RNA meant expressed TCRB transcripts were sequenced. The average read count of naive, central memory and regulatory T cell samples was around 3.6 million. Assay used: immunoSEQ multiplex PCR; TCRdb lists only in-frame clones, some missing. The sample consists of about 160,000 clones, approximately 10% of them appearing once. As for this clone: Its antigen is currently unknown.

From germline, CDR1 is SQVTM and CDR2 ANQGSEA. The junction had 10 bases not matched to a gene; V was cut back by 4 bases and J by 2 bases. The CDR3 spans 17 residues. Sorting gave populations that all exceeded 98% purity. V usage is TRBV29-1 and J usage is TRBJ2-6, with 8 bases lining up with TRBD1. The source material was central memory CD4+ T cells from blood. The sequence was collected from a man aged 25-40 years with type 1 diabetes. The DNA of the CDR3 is TGCAGCGTTGTACCCGGACAGGGTAGGGCTGGGGCCAACGTCCTGACTTTC. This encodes CSVVPGQGRAGANVLTF.